This entry lists 27 T cell receptor beta chains sequenced from one sample in a study of T-cell memory formation after mild COVID-19. TCRdb processed the 5' RACE reads anew with MiXCR; each CDR3 protein has one entry. The data hold tens of thousands of distinct CDR3 sequences, with around a quarter observed a single time. The sequenced material came from PBMCs or a T cell subset sorted from them (not recorded which). The receptors were sampled from a man between 18 and 29 years old who had mild COVID-19 (a few samples of this study predate the infection). Cell type and time point are not known.

The chain is built from TRBV4-1 and TRBJ1-2; D is unresolved. The germline V gene encodes CDR1 MGHRA and CDR2 YSYEKL. CDR3 size: 13 residues. V was cut by 0 bases and J by 4 bases, with 6 bases left in between. CDR3 coding DNA: TGCGCCAGCAGCCAAGAGAGCAGCTATGGCTACACCTTC. This translates into CASSQESSYGYTF.

The rearrangement uses TRBV4-3 and TRBJ2-5, with a weak D call TRBD2 (7 bases). Germline CDR1 is LGHNA and CDR2 is YSLEER. V lost 0 bases, J lost 5 bases, and 16 bases lay in between. This CDR3 contains 16 residues. The CDR3 sequence: CASSQDGSGGPETQYF. DNA of the CDR3: TGCGCCAGCAGCCAAGATGGGTCGGGGGGCCCGGAGACCCAGTACTTC.

The rearrangement links TRBV29-1 to TRBJ2-3; D is ambiguous. The V end lost 6 bases, the J end lost 2 bases, and 12 bases lay between the germline ends. The CDR3 sequence is 13 residues long. Germline V gene data show CDR1 as SQVTM and CDR2 as ANQGSEA. The DNA for the CDR3 is TGCAGCGTCGATGACCGACACACAGATACGCAGTATTTT. Translated: CSVDDRHTDTQYF.

The V gene is TRBV25-1, the J gene TRBJ1-2; D is perhaps TRBD1 (6 bases). Trimming removed 4 bases from V and 3 bases from J, with 12 bases in between. CDR1 and CDR2 (germline): MGHDK, SYGVNS. This CDR3 comprises 14 residues. The CDR3 loop reads CASSAGEGYYGYTF. The CDR3 bases are TGTGCCAGCAGTGCAGGGGAGGGTTACTATGGCTACACCTTC.

This sequence joins TRBV6-6 and TRBJ2-5; no clear D gene. Deletions cut 2 bases from V and 0 bases from J, with 4 bases between. The germline V gene has CDR1 MNHNY and CDR2 SVGAGI (reference sequence). There are 13 residues in the CDR3. CDR3 in amino acids: CASSYQYQETQYF. CDR3 coding DNA: TGTGCCAGCAGTTACCAGTACCAAGAGACCCAGTACTTC.

This clonotype has just a few counts. V gene TRBV28 combines with J gene TRBJ2-7; no definite D call. The CDR3 consists of 13 residues. The ends were cut back, 4 bases at V and 3 bases at J, with 10 bases in the middle. CDR1 is MDHEN and CDR2 is SYDVKM in the germline V gene. In DNA, the CDR3 is TGTGCCAGCAGTTATCGGCCGGACTACGAGCAGTACGTC. It encodes CASSYRPDYEQYV.

This clonotype was detected only a few times. This CDR3 is CAWGTPSYEQYF. As DNA, the CDR3 is TGTGCCTGGGGGACACCTTCCTACGAGCAGTACTTC. The rearrangement uses TRBV30 and TRBJ2-7; possible D gene TRBD1, 6 bases. CDR1 GTSNPN and CDR2 SVGIG come from the germline V gene (reference sequence). The CDR3 covers 12 residues. V shed 5 bases and J shed 1 base, with 9 bases lying between them.

V is TRBV27 and J is TRBJ1-1; D gene uncertain. The germline gives CDR1 MNHEY, CDR2 SMNVEV (reference sequence). The CDR3 contains 12 residues. The V end was cut by 5 bases, the J end by 11 bases, with 15 bases between. CDR3 region: CASSPHPGAAFF. In nucleotides, the CDR3 is TGTGCCAGCAGTCCCCACCCGGGAGCGGCTTTCTTT.

The sample holds a few counts of this clonotype. The chain recombines TRBV2 with TRBJ2-5; D unresolved. V was shortened by 7 bases and J by 1 base, with 13 bases between the two germline ends. Germline CDR1 SNHLY, CDR2 FYNNEI. CDR3 length: 14 residues. The CDR3 reads CASMIGNIQETQYF. For the CDR3, the DNA is TGTGCCAGCATGATAGGGAACATCCAAGAGACCCAGTACTTC. Full variable domain (outside the CDR3, taken from reference TRBV2 and TRBJ2-5): EPEVTQTPSHQVTQMGQEVILRCVPISNHLYFYWYRQILGQKVEFLVSFYNNEISEKSEIFDDQFSVERPDGSNFTLKIRSTKLEDSAMYFCASMIGNIQETQYFGPGTRLLVL.

This clonotype was counted only a few times. The gene calls are TRBV6-5 and TRBJ1-1; possible D gene TRBD1, 6 bases. CDR1 MNHEY and CDR2 SVGAGI come from the germline V gene. The CDR3 runs to 13 residues. Trimming removed 6 bases at V and 2 bases at J, with 10 bases between. The CDR3 nucleotides are TGTGCCAGCAGCTGGGGGCCTAACACTGAAGCTTTCTTT. Translated, it gives CASSWGPNTEAFF.

The genes are TRBV7-2 and TRBJ2-1; D call uncertain. The V and J ends lost 5 bases and 8 bases respectively, with 13 bases between them. Germline V gives CDR1 SGHTA, CDR2 FQGNSA. The CDR3 has 13 residues. The CDR3 coding sequence is TGTGCCAGCAGCCTAGACCCCCGGGATGAGCAGTTCTTC. Translation gives CASSLDPRDEQFF.

This clonotype has a handful of counts. This chain connects TRBV4-1 to TRBJ1-5, with 8 bases aligning to TRBD1. The CDR3 is made up of 13 amino acids. V shed 3 bases, J shed 6 bases, and the junction held 1 base outside the gene matches. Per germline, CDR1 MGHRA and CDR2 YSYEKL. The CDR3 reads CASSQTGVQPQHF. Written as DNA, the CDR3 is TGCGCCAGCAGCCAGACAGGGGTTCAGCCCCAGCATTTT.

The chain recombines TRBV7-8 with TRBJ1-5; D is undetermined. CDR1 and CDR2 from the germline V gene are SGHVS and FQNEAQ. Trimming removed 5 bases from V and 4 bases from J, with 12 bases in between. The CDR3 has 14 amino acids. CDR3 DNA: TGTGCCAGCAGCCCACAGCGGGGTAATCAGCCCCAGCATTTT. Amino acids: CASSPQRGNQPQHF.

In this sample, this clonotype turned up a few times. This chain joins TRBV15 and TRBJ1-1; TRBD1 matches at 7 bases. V trimming: 5 bases; J trimming: 5 bases; junction bases outside the gene matches: 17. CDR1 and CDR2 (germline): LNHNV, YYDKDF (reference sequence). This CDR3 spans 17 amino acids. CDR3 in amino acids: CATSVPGTVRAETEAFF. In DNA, the CDR3 is TGTGCCACCAGCGTTCCCGGGACAGTAAGAGCGGAAACTGAAGCTTTCTTT.

This clonotype appeared a few times. The CDR3 nucleotides read TGTGCCACCAGCAGGACGAATAACTATGGCTACACCTTC. It codes for CATSRTNNYGYTF. The chain is built from TRBV15 and TRBJ1-2; D is unresolved. The CDR3 extends over 13 amino acids. The germline gives CDR1 LNHNV, CDR2 YYDKDF (reference sequence). The V and J ends lost 3 bases and 1 base respectively, with 6 bases between them.

A few counts support this clonotype. The rearrangement uses TRBV12-3 or TRBV12-4 and TRBJ1-2; 8 positions agree with TRBD1. The CDR3 loop spans 14 amino acids. With V trimmed by 4 bases and J by 2 bases, 3 bases remained unmatched. In nucleotides, the CDR3 is TGTGCCAGCAGTTCGGGACAGGCAAACTATGGCTACACCTTC. Translating gives CASSSGQANYGYTF.

CDR3 nucleotide sequence: TGTGCCAGCAGCCACCAAGGGGAGCCCCAGCATTTT. It is translated as CASSHQGEPQHF. The V call is TRBV7-2, the J call TRBJ1-5, with D possibly matching TRBD1 (5 bases). The CDR3 sequence is 12 residues long. CDR1 SGHTA and CDR2 FQGNSA come from the germline V gene. V lost 5 bases and J lost 8, with 10 bases in between.

This clonotype occurred a few times. The rearrangement joins TRBV5-1 to TRBJ2-1, with a tentative D call TRBD1 (5 bases). The germline gives CDR1 SGHRS, CDR2 YFSETQ. The CDR3 sequence is 14 residues long. Trimming took off 1 base at V and 7 bases at J, with 12 bases between the two ends. For the CDR3, the DNA is TGCGCCAGCAGCTTGCGACAGCCAGTTAATGAGCAGTTCTTC. It yields the protein CASSLRQPVNEQFF.

The sample holds a few counts of this clonotype. The chain links TRBV27 to TRBJ1-5; possible D gene TRBD1, 5 bases. The ends were cut back, 10 bases at V and 3 bases at J, with 13 bases in the middle. Per germline, CDR1 MNHEY and CDR2 SMNVEV (reference sequence). The CDR3 spans 13 residues. The CDR3 DNA reads TGTGCCACCGGGACCGCCACCAATCAGCCCCAGCATTTT. Translation: CATGTATNQPQHF.

The rearrangement uses TRBV7-9 and TRBJ1-4; D might be TRBD1 (5 bases). With 4 bases removed from V and 8 bases from J, the gap between germline ends came to 20 bases. CDR3 length: 16 residues. Per the germline V gene, CDR1 is SEHNR and CDR2 is FQNEAQ (reference sequence). CDR3 sequence reads: CASSSRLGRTEEKLFF. Written as DNA, the CDR3 is TGTGCCAGCAGCTCCCGACTGGGGCGAACGGAAGAAAAACTGTTTTTT.

The V gene is TRBV5-1, the J gene TRBJ2-5, with D perhaps matching TRBD1 or TRBD2 (5 bases each). Germline loops: CDR1 SGHRS, CDR2 YFSETQ. The CDR3 consists of 20 residues. V lost 5 bases and J lost 0, with 29 bases in between. The CDR3 DNA reads as TGCGCCAGCAGGACTTGGCCGGGACGGCCCCCTATCACGTACCAAGAGACCCAGTACTTC. This codes for CASRTWPGRPPITYQETQYF.

The chain employs TRBV6-6 and TRBJ1-5; D is undetermined. Trimming took 6 bases from V and 0 from J, leaving 6 bases between them. The CDR3 is 13 amino acids. CDR1 is MNHNY and CDR2 is SVGAGI in the germline V gene (reference sequence). The DNA for the CDR3 is TGTGCCAGCAGCCCAAATAGCAATCAGCCCCAGCATTTT. As protein: CASSPNSNQPQHF.

This clonotype turned up a few times. One end of the junction varies from germline; a read error may be responsible. The chain has TRBV4-1 and TRBJ2-2, with TRBD1 as a possible D gene (5 bases). Germline V gene data show CDR1 as MGHRA and CDR2 as YSYEKL. The CDR3 is made up of 15 amino acids. This CDR3 is CASSQDRANPGELFF. The CDR3 DNA reads TGCGCCAGCAGCCAAGACAGGGCGAACCCCGGGGAGCTGTTTTTT.

This clonotype appeared a single time. This chain links TRBV15 with TRBJ1-1; D is possibly TRBD1 (6 bases). From germline, CDR1 is LNHNV and CDR2 YYDKDF (reference sequence). Trimming pared 1 base from V and 1 base from J, leaving 10 bases between. This CDR3 has 15 residues. CDR3 region: CATSRVDRQNTEAFF. The DNA of the CDR3 is TGTGCCACCAGCAGAGTTGACAGGCAGAACACTGAAGCTTTCTTT.

There are a few counts of this clonotype. J is TRBJ2-3 and V is TRBV7-9, with D hard to call. The CDR3 loop spans 16 amino acids. V was shortened by 5 bases and J by 0 bases, with 15 bases between the two germline ends. Germline CDR1 SEHNR, CDR2 FQNEAQ (reference sequence). The CDR3 loop is CASSPFGGTSTDTQYF. The DNA of the CDR3 is TGTGCCAGCAGCCCCTTCGGCGGTACTAGCACAGATACGCAGTATTTT.

The table lists this clonotype with a count of one. This rearrangement joins TRBV4-1 to TRBJ2-5, with 9 bases aligning to TRBD1. This CDR3 comprises 15 residues. Trimming cost V 1 base and J 2 bases; bases outside gene matches: 2. Germline V lookup: CDR1 MGHRA, CDR2 YSYEKL. The CDR3: CASSQVGTGQETQYF. The CDR3, as DNA: TGCGCCAGCAGCCAAGTGGGGACAGGGCAAGAGACCCAGTACTTC.

This clonotype was counted at least ten times. CDR3 sequence reads: CASSLSGFSSYNEQFF. The CDR3, as DNA: TGTGCCAGCAGCCTTAGCGGGTTCAGCTCCTACAATGAGCAGTTCTTC. This chain connects TRBV11-2 to TRBJ2-1, with TRBD2 matching 7 bases. The germline CDR1 and CDR2 sequences are SGHAT and FQNNGV. This CDR3 comprises 16 residues. The trim removed 5 bases at V and 0 bases at J, leaving 7 bases unmatched.